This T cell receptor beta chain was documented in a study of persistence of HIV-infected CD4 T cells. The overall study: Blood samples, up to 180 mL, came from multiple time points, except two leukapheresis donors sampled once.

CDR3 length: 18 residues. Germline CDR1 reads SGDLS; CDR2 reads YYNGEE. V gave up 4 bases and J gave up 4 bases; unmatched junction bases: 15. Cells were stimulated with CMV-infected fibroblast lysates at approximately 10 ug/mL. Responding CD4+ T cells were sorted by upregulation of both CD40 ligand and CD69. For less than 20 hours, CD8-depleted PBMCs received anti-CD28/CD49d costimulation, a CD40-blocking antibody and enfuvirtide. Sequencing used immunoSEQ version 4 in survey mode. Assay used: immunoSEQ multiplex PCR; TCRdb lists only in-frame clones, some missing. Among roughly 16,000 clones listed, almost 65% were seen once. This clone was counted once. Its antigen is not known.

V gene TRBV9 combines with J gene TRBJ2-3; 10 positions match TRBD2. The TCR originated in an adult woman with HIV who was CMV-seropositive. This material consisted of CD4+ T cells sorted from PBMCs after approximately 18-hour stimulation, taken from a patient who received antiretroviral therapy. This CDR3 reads CASSTQFSGGLSPDTQYF. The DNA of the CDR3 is TGTGCCAGCAGCACACAATTTAGCGGGGGGTTATCCCCAGATACGCAGTATTTT.